These 29 T cell receptor beta chains were sequenced from one sample in a study of T-cell reconstitution after alpha-beta-depleted transplantation in children. A TCRbeta library incorporating unique molecular identifiers was prepared. MiXCR was run by TCRdb on the PCR reads, yielding one entry per CDR3 protein. In the table there are around 420,000 distinct CDR3 sequences, about a sixth of which are singletons. Here the sequenced sample was PBMCs, mostly from graft donor cells, taken 360 days after TCRalphabeta/CD19-depleted stem cell transplant. Receptors were obtained from a boy in the first two years of life who had a stem cell transplant for Wiskott-Aldrich syndrome, so the T cells may come from the graft donor.

This clonotype was counted between two and nine times. This sequence joins TRBV21-1 and TRBJ2-7. TRBV21-1 is listed as a pseudogene. This CDR3 is built from 8 residues. The CDR3 reads CASNEQYF. The DNA for the CDR3 is TGTGCCAGCAACGAGCAGTACTTC.

The rearrangement uses TRBV29-1 and TRBJ2-3; D call uncertain. Germline V CDR1 and CDR2: SQVTM, ANQGSEA. This CDR3 has 13 amino acids. V was clipped by 4 bases and J by 2 bases, with 10 bases between them. The CDR3 nucleotides read TGCAGCGTTGTTCAACCATCCACAGATACGCAGTATTTT. This gives the protein CSVVQPSTDTQYF.

This clonotype occurred many times. This chain joins TRBV9 and TRBJ2-1; 7 nucleotides align to TRBD2. V shed 1 base, J shed 6 bases, and the junction held 4 bases outside the gene matches. The CDR3 loop spans 14 amino acids. Germline V gene sequence: CDR1 SGDLS, CDR2 YYNGEE. The CDR3 here is CASSVFLAANEQFF. CDR3 in DNA: TGTGCCAGCAGCGTATTCCTAGCGGCCAATGAGCAGTTCTTC.

This clonotype was seen a single time. The rearrangement uses TRBV10-3 and TRBJ2-1, with D perhaps being TRBD1 or TRBD2 (5 bases each). Germline V gives CDR1 ENHRY, CDR2 SYGVKD. V lost 2 bases to trimming and J lost 0 bases, with 20 bases between them. The CDR3 runs 19 residues. In nucleotides, the CDR3 is TGTGCCATCAGTGAGACGAAGGGGCGACGGAGGAGCTCCTACAATGAGCAGTTCTTC. As protein: CAISETKGRRRSSYNEQFF.

The chain has TRBV29-1 and TRBJ2-7; weak D call: TRBD2 (5 bases). This CDR3 has 13 residues. With 3 bases removed from V and 2 bases from J, the gap between germline ends came to 11 bases. Germline lookup yields CDR1 SQVTM and CDR2 ANQGSEA. CDR3 nucleotides: TGCAGCGTTGAGCGGCTAGCTGCCTACGAGCAGTACTTC. Residues: CSVERLAAYEQYF.

In DNA, the CDR3 is TGTGCCAGCAGTTTGGCCACGGACCCCTACTACGAGCAGTACTTC. It is translated as CASSLATDPYYEQYF. The chain recombines TRBV27 with TRBJ2-7; D not certain. The CDR3 runs 15 residues. Germline values: CDR1 MNHEY, CDR2 SMNVEV (reference sequence). Trimming took off 3 bases at V and 3 bases at J, with 15 bases between the two ends.

DNA for the CDR3: TGTGCCAGCAGCGCCGGGACAGGAGCCTACGAGCAGTACTTC. This sequence encodes CASSAGTGAYEQYF. The V and J genes are TRBV7-9 and TRBJ2-7; 8 positions agree with TRBD1. The CDR3 sequence is 14 residues long. In germline, CDR1 is SEHNR, CDR2 FQNEAQ (reference sequence). Trimming took 5 bases from V and 2 from J; bases not matched to a gene: 5.

The CDR3 nucleotides read TGTGCCACCAGCAGAGAGACGGGGTGGGGTGCCGAAAAACTGTTTTTT. Translation: CATSRETGWGAEKLFF. The rearrangement links TRBV15 to TRBJ1-4; D is ambiguous. V shed 0 bases and J shed 8 bases, with 16 bases lying between them. This CDR3 has 16 residues. CDR1 LNHNV and CDR2 YYDKDF come from the germline V gene (reference sequence). Full variable domain (remainder filled in from reference TRBV15 and TRBJ1-4): DAMVIQNPRYQVTQFGKPVTLSCSQTLNHNVMYWYQQKSSQAPKLLFHYYDKDFNNEADTPDNFQSRRPNTSFCFLDIRSPGLGDTAMYLCATSRETGWGAEKLFFGSGTQLSVL.

CDR3 residues: CASSLGQGQGNSPLHF. The CDR3 region has the DNA TGTGCCAGCAGCCTCGGACAGGGGCAAGGAAATTCACCCCTCCACTTT. The chain joins TRBV3-1 to TRBJ1-6, with 9 bases fitting TRBD1. This CDR3 comprises 16 residues. V trimming: 4 bases; J trimming: 7 bases; junction bases outside the gene matches: 8. From germline, CDR1 is LGHDT and CDR2 YNNKEL (reference sequence).

The rearrangement uses TRBV4-3 and TRBJ2-1; D possibly corresponds to TRBD2 (5 bases). V was trimmed by 3 bases and J by 0 bases, leaving 12 bases between them. Looked up from germline, CDR1 is LGHNA and CDR2 is YSLEER. The CDR3 length is 16 residues. CDR3 sequence reads: CASSHIRGSSYNEQFF. The CDR3 nucleotides read TGCGCCAGCAGCCATATCCGTGGGAGCTCCTACAATGAGCAGTTCTTC.

Ten or more counts support this clonotype. This chain links TRBV5-1 with TRBJ2-1, with D unclear. This CDR3 region has 12 residues. Trimming took off 1 base at V and 7 bases at J, with 6 bases between the two ends. Per germline, CDR1 SGHRS and CDR2 YFSETQ. CDR3 sequence: CASSLIENEQFF. In nucleotides, the CDR3 is TGCGCCAGCAGCTTGATAGAAAATGAGCAGTTCTTC. The full variable domain, with the rest looked up from reference TRBV5-1 and TRBJ2-1, is KAGVTQTPRYLIKTRGQQVTLSCSPISGHRSVSWYQQTPGQGLQFLFEYFSETQRNKGNFPGRFSGRQFSNSRSEMNVSTLELGDSALYLCASSLIENEQFFGPGTRLTVL.

The genes are TRBV5-1 and TRBJ2-7; unclear D gene. Germline V lookup: CDR1 SGHRS, CDR2 YFSETQ. The CDR3 runs to 14 residues. The ends were cut back, 0 bases at V and 2 bases at J, with 9 bases in the middle. CDR3 sequence reads: CASSLAGLPYEQYF. In DNA form, the CDR3 reads TGCGCCAGCAGCTTGGCCGGGCTGCCCTACGAGCAGTACTTC.

There are a few counts of this clonotype. The CDR3 coding sequence is TGTGCCAGCAGTGAATGGGGCACTGAAGCTTTCTTT. Translating it yields CASSEWGTEAFF. J is TRBJ1-1 and V is TRBV6-1; D unclear. V lost 2 bases and J 4 bases, leaving 5 bases between the germline ends. The CDR3 contains 12 residues. Germline CDR1 reads MNHNS; CDR2 reads SASEGT.

The rearrangement joins TRBV29-1 to TRBJ2-5; the D gene is possibly TRBD2 (6 bases). CDR1 is SQVTM, CDR2 ANQGSEA, per germline. V lost 5 bases and J lost 3, with 13 bases in between. This CDR3 has 13 amino acids. CDR3 in DNA: TGCAGCGTTTACCGGAGGGGCAAAGAGACCCAGTACTTC. Its translation is CSVYRRGKETQYF.

In this sample, this clonotype turned up a few times. J is TRBJ2-4 and V is TRBV20-1; a possible D gene is TRBD2 (6 bases). With 3 bases removed from V and 0 bases from J, the gap between germline ends came to 12 bases. The CDR3 extends over 15 amino acids. Germline CDR1 is DFQATT and CDR2 is SNEGSKA (reference sequence). The DNA of the CDR3 is TGCAGTGCTAGTGGGCGGGGTCTAGCCAAAAACATTCAGTACTTC. Amino acids: CSASGRGLAKNIQYF.

A few counts support this clonotype. The chain recombines TRBV15 with TRBJ2-7, with 8 nucleotides matching TRBD1. The CDR3 is made up of 18 amino acids. With 3 bases clipped from V and 3 bases from J, the junction kept 16 bases outside the gene matches. Germline loops: CDR1 LNHNV, CDR2 YYDKDF (reference sequence). CDR3 sequence (DNA): TGTGCCACCAGCAGGTCCGGGACAGGATTAGGCCCTTTCTACGAGCAGTACTTC. This codes for CATSRSGTGLGPFYEQYF. The entire variable domain, with the rest obtained from reference TRBV15 and TRBJ2-7, is as follows: DAMVIQNPRYQVTQFGKPVTLSCSQTLNHNVMYWYQQKSSQAPKLLFHYYDKDFNNEADTPDNFQSRRPNTSFCFLDIRSPGLGDTAMYLCATSRSGTGLGPFYEQYFGPGTRLTVT.

A few counts support this clonotype. The V call is TRBV5-1, the J call TRBJ2-3, with unresolved D. V lost 5 bases and J 3 bases, leaving 16 bases between the germline ends. This CDR3 spans 15 amino acids. The germline V gene encodes CDR1 SGHRS and CDR2 YFSETQ. CDR3 protein: CASRSGRSRTDTQYF. The CDR3 DNA is TGCGCCAGCAGGTCAGGACGGTCCAGAACAGATACGCAGTATTTT.

This clonotype turned up a few times. The V gene is TRBV11-2, the J gene TRBJ2-3; tentative D call: TRBD1 (5 bases). The CDR3 is 11 residues long. CDR1 is SGHAT and CDR2 is FQNNGV in the germline V gene. The germline V and J ends were trimmed by 0 bases and 10 bases, with 5 bases remaining between them. The CDR3 region has the DNA TGTGCCAGCAGCTTAGAAGGGGCGCAGTATTTT. It translates to CASSLEGAQYF.

Only one count was recorded for this clonotype. The chain has TRBV2 and TRBJ2-1, with 10 bases fitting TRBD2. CDR1 and CDR2 (germline): SNHLY, FYNNEI. V lost 11 bases, J lost 5 bases, and 21 bases stayed unmatched. The CDR3 is 18 amino acids. This CDR3 is CAFSLRHRTSGIDNEQFF. As DNA, the CDR3 is TGTGCCTTCAGTTTACGGCATAGGACTAGCGGAATAGACAATGAGCAGTTCTTC.

The chain joins TRBV15 to TRBJ2-3, with D possibly TRBD2 on 6 matching bases. The CDR3 runs to 14 residues. Trimming removed 5 bases from V and 4 bases from J, with 13 bases in between. Germline CDR1 and CDR2: LNHNV and YYDKDF (reference sequence). The CDR3 DNA reads TGTGCCACCAGCCGCCCGTGGGGGGCAGATACGCAGTATTTT. This translates into CATSRPWGADTQYF.

In this sample, this clonotype turned up a few times. The chain uses TRBV6-5 and TRBJ2-2; 8 bases are a match to TRBD1. The V gene's germline CDR1 is MNHEY and CDR2 SVGAGI. The CDR3 contains 15 residues. After removal of 2 bases from V and 4 bases from J, the junction contained 3 bases not matched to a gene. The CDR3 here is CASSYAQGGTGELFF. DNA of the CDR3: TGTGCCAGCAGTTACGCACAGGGGGGCACCGGGGAGCTGTTTTTT.

This clonotype was detected only a few times. The chain has TRBV5-5 and TRBJ2-1, with unresolved D. V lost 2 bases and J lost 2, with 17 bases in between. This CDR3 spans 17 amino acids. Germline CDR1 and CDR2: SGHKS and YYEKEE (reference sequence). Here the CDR3 DNA reads TGTGCCAGCAGCTTCTGGGCGGCTCAGACCACCTACAATGAGCAGTTCTTC. This sequence encodes CASSFWAAQTTYNEQFF.

This clonotype was picked up many times. This chain joins TRBV12-3 or TRBV12-4 and TRBJ1-5; D is ambiguous. The CDR3 has 13 amino acids. The germline V and J ends were trimmed by 5 bases and 7 bases, with 12 bases remaining between them. This CDR3 is CASSDRLGQPQHF. For the CDR3, the DNA is TGTGCCAGCAGTGACCGCCTGGGACAGCCCCAGCATTTT.

In this sample, this clonotype turned up once. This sequence joins TRBV15 and TRBJ2-3, with 12 nucleotides matching TRBD2. This CDR3 is 17 amino acids long. With 3 bases clipped from V and 7 bases from J, the junction kept 11 bases outside the gene matches. In germline, CDR1 is LNHNV, CDR2 YYDKDF (reference sequence). The CDR3 nucleotides read TGTGCCACCAGCAGGCGACTAGCGGGGGCCTCGGGTAATACGCAGTATTTT. This encodes CATSRRLAGASGNTQYF.

The rearrangement joins TRBV6-1 to TRBJ2-6; D possibly corresponds to TRBD1 (5 bases). The V end lost 6 bases, the J end lost 0 bases, and 12 bases lay between the germline ends. Per the germline V gene, CDR1 is MNHNS and CDR2 is SASEGT. The CDR3 extends over 16 amino acids. The CDR3 DNA reads TGTGCCAGCAGGGGGCGAAGGGACTCTGGGGCCAACGTCCTGACTTTC. Residues: CASRGRRDSGANVLTF.

This clonotype was observed a few times. The gene calls are TRBV20-1 and TRBJ2-7, with D perhaps TRBD2 (6 bases). Germline CDR1 DFQATT, CDR2 SNEGSKA (reference sequence). V gave up 6 bases and J gave up 2 bases, with 14 bases separating them. CDR3 length equals 13 residues. CDR3 sequence: CSAGDSVTYEQYF. Here the CDR3 DNA reads TGCAGTGCAGGGGACTCCGTGACCTACGAGCAGTACTTC.

This clonotype came up a few times. J is TRBJ2-6 and V is TRBV7-8, with D possibly being TRBD1 (5 bases). In germline, CDR1 is SGHVS, CDR2 FQNEAQ. The CDR3 has 15 amino acids. The germline V and J ends were trimmed by 5 bases and 0 bases, with 8 bases remaining between them. Here the CDR3 DNA reads TGTGCCAGCAGCCAACAGGACTCTGGGGCCAACGTCCTGACTTTC. It is translated as CASSQQDSGANVLTF. The whole variable domain, remainder taken from reference TRBV7-8 and TRBJ2-6, is GAGVSQSPRYKVAKRGQDVALRCDPISGHVSLFWYQQALGQGPEFLTYFQNEAQLDKSGLPSDRFFAERPEGSVSTLKIQRTQQEDSAVYLCASSQQDSGANVLTFGAGSRLTVL.

This chain connects TRBV2 to TRBJ2-1; D gene unclear. The CDR3 runs 14 residues. V gave up 3 bases and J gave up 7 bases, with 13 bases separating them. The germline gives CDR1 SNHLY, CDR2 FYNNEI. DNA for the CDR3: TGTGCCAGCAGTGATATGTTCGGCCCTAATGAGCAGTTCTTC. Protein product: CASSDMFGPNEQFF. Combining the CDR3 with reference TRBV2 and TRBJ2-1 gives the whole variable domain EPEVTQTPSHQVTQMGQEVILRCVPISNHLYFYWYRQILGQKVEFLVSFYNNEISEKSEIFDDQFSVERPDGSNFTLKIRSTKLEDSAMYFCASSDMFGPNEQFFGPGTRLTVL.

CDR3 loop: CASSPMTGWDTEAFF. The CDR3 nucleotides read TGTGCCAGCAGCCCGATGACAGGGTGGGACACTGAAGCTTTCTTT. This chain joins TRBV11-2 and TRBJ1-1; 7 bases match TRBD1. CDR1 and CDR2 from the germline V gene are SGHAT and FQNNGV. This CDR3 contains 15 residues. J was trimmed by 3 bases and V by 5 bases; bases with no gene match: 9. The full variable domain, in which reference TRBV11-2 and TRBJ1-1 provide the parts outside the CDR3, is EAGVAQSPRYKIIEKRQSVAFWCNPISGHATLYWYQQILGQGPKLLIQFQNNGVVDDSQLPKDRFSAERLKGVDSTLKIQPAKLEDSAVYLCASSPMTGWDTEAFFGQGTRLTVV.